A single sample is the source of the 24 T cell receptor beta chains below, sequenced in a study of blood T cell repertoires in COVID-19. The data were produced by immunoSEQ multiplex PCR, yet TCRdb's version contains in-frame clones alone and is incomplete. The sample shows roughly 250,000 clones, 80% to 90% of them seen only once. Sequenced material: PBMCs or T cells enriched from blood (not recorded which). Receptor source: a woman in her late teens or twenties who had recovered from COVID-19.

The chain joins TRBV5-1 to TRBJ2-2, with a weak D call TRBD1 (6 bases). The germline V gene has CDR1 SGHRS and CDR2 YFSETQ. The CDR3 consists of 16 residues. Trimming cost V 0 bases and J 5 bases, with 14 bases left between them. CDR3 region: CASSLDHRVRTGELFF. DNA for the CDR3: TGCGCCAGCAGCTTGGATCACAGGGTGCGTACCGGGGAGCTGTTTTTT.

CDR3: CASSRGTDNEKLFF. CDR3 DNA: TGTGCCAGCAGCAGGGGGACAGATAATGAAAAACTGTTTTTT. J is TRBJ1-4 and V is TRBV6-5; 7 bases agree with TRBD1. The V gene end was trimmed by 6 bases and the J gene end by 4 bases; junction bases not matched to a gene: 5. The CDR3 totals 14 residues. Germline V CDR1 and CDR2: MNHEY, SVGAGI.

This chain joins TRBV5-1 and TRBJ1-4; D remains unclear. Germline V CDR1 and CDR2: SGHRS, YFSETQ. V was clipped by 0 bases and J by 7 bases, with 10 bases between them. This CDR3 has 14 residues. This chain's CDR3 is CASSLDSRGEKLFF. Written as DNA, the CDR3 is TGCGCCAGCAGCTTGGATTCCCGGGGTGAAAAACTGTTTTTT.

The chain employs TRBV12-3 or TRBV12-4 and TRBJ2-7; D is unresolved. V gave up 6 bases and J gave up 6 bases, with 15 bases separating them. The length of the CDR3 is 13 residues. The CDR3 region has the DNA TGTGCCAGCAGCTCCTACGGGTTAGGCGAGCAGTACTTC. Its translation: CASSSYGLGEQYF.

CDR3 nucleotide sequence: TGTGCCAGCAGAAGAACAGGGGGCGCGTTTCAGCCCCAGCATTTT. Its translation is CASRRTGGAFQPQHF. The V and J genes are TRBV6-5 and TRBJ1-5; 9 nucleotides align to TRBD1. Germline CDR1 MNHEY, CDR2 SVGAGI. This CDR3 has 15 residues. After removal of 6 bases from V and 6 bases from J, the junction contained 9 bases not matched to a gene.

The chain joins TRBV7-2 to TRBJ2-5; D is unresolved. The CDR3 loop spans 19 amino acids. The germline V and J ends were trimmed by 1 base and 0 bases, with 21 bases remaining between them. The germline V gene has CDR1 SGHTA and CDR2 FQGNSA. This CDR3 reads CASSLDLSSLVRYQETQYF. The CDR3 DNA reads TGTGCCAGCAGCTTAGATCTCAGCTCGCTAGTACGGTACCAAGAGACCCAGTACTTC.

V and J are TRBV27 and TRBJ2-7; D might be TRBD2 (6 bases). The CDR3 is made up of 16 amino acids. Germline V CDR1 and CDR2: MNHEY, SMNVEV (reference sequence). Trimming stripped 1 base from V and 6 bases from J, with 19 bases between. The CDR3 sequence: CASSLYFGGSIAEQYF. CDR3 DNA sequence: TGTGCCAGCAGTTTATACTTTGGGGGGTCTATCGCCGAGCAGTACTTC.

The gene calls are TRBV29-1 and TRBJ1-2; no reliable D call. This CDR3 has 12 amino acids. The V gene's germline CDR1 is SQVTM and CDR2 ANQGSEA. Between the trimmed V and J ends, which lost 1 base and 6 bases, there was a span of 9 bases. CDR3 nucleotides: TGCAGCGTTGAAGGGAGGGATCATGGCTACACCTTC. This translates into CSVEGRDHGYTF.

V gene TRBV13 combines with J gene TRBJ2-5, with 14 nucleotides matching TRBD2. V shed 3 bases, J shed 4 bases, and the junction held 7 bases outside the gene matches. The CDR3 length is 17 residues. CDR1 is PRHDT and CDR2 is FYEKMQ in the germline V gene (reference sequence). Here the CDR3 DNA reads TGTGCCAGCAGCTTCACGACTAGCGGGGGGGCCCGAGAGACCCAGTACTTC. Translation: CASSFTTSGGARETQYF.

The chain employs TRBV10-2 and TRBJ2-7; the D gene is possibly TRBD2 (5 bases). This CDR3 is 13 amino acids long. Germline V gene sequence: CDR1 WSHSY, CDR2 SAAADI. The V end was cut by 7 bases, the J end by 1 base, with 11 bases between. In nucleotides, the CDR3 is TGCGCCAGCACCAAGGACTTTTCCTACGAGCAGTACTTC. It specifies CASTKDFSYEQYF.

The chain combines TRBV10-3 with TRBJ2-3, with D unresolved. Germline values: CDR1 ENHRY, CDR2 SYGVKD. The length of the CDR3 is 15 residues. Deletions cut 0 bases from V and 0 bases from J, with 7 bases between. CDR3 bases: TGTGCCATCAGTGAGTCGGCCTCTAGCACAGATACGCAGTATTTT. It specifies CAISESASSTDTQYF.

J is TRBJ2-5 and V is TRBV2; 8 positions match TRBD2. With 4 bases clipped from V and 2 bases from J, the junction kept 6 bases outside the gene matches. This CDR3 comprises 15 residues. Germline CDR1 SNHLY, CDR2 FYNNEI. DNA for the CDR3: TGTGCCAGCAGTGCTCTAGCGGGCTCACAAGAGACCCAGTACTTC. Amino acids: CASSALAGSQETQYF.

The chain carries TRBV5-6 and TRBJ2-3; D is ambiguous. The V gene's germline CDR1 is SGHDT and CDR2 YYEEEE. Trimming cost V 0 bases and J 1 base, with 6 bases left between them. The CDR3 consists of 14 residues. CDR3 coding DNA: TGTGCCAGCAGCTTGGCCCCGGGCACAGATACGCAGTATTTT. Its translation is CASSLAPGTDTQYF.

The rearrangement joins TRBV3-1 (or the pseudogene TRBV3-2) to TRBJ2-3; 16 nucleotides agree with TRBD2. The J segment lost 1 base and the V segment lost 4 bases, leaving 5 bases of the junction unmatched. The germline CDR1 and CDR2 sequences are LGHDT and YNNKEL (reference sequence). The CDR3 is 18 residues long. The CDR3 DNA reads as TGTGCCAGCAGCCCCCGTGGGACTAGCGGGGGGGGCACAGATACGCAGTATTTT. Translated, it gives CASSPRGTSGGGTDTQYF.

V gene TRBV3-1 (or the pseudogene TRBV3-2) combines with J gene TRBJ1-3; D is ambiguous. The CDR3 sequence is 16 residues long. Looked up from germline, CDR1 is LGHDT and CDR2 is YNNKEL (reference sequence). V dropped 3 bases and J dropped 3 bases, with 15 bases sitting between them. CDR3 DNA: TGTGCCAGCAGCCAGACGCTCTGGAGGGTTGGAAACACCATATATTTT. Translating it yields CASSQTLWRVGNTIYF.

This chain joins TRBV28 and TRBJ1-5, with D possibly TRBD1 on 6 matching bases. Trimming removed 6 bases at V and 1 base at J, with 10 bases between. This CDR3 has 14 amino acids. The germline V gene has CDR1 MDHEN and CDR2 SYDVKM. In nucleotides, the CDR3 is TGTGCCAGCAGCCAAACAGGGAGCAATCAGCCCCAGCATTTT. Its protein product is CASSQTGSNQPQHF.

This clone was recorded only once. The V call is TRBV5-1, the J call TRBJ2-5; 8 positions match TRBD2. V was clipped by 2 bases and J by 0 bases; unmatched bases: 12. Germline lookup yields CDR1 SGHRS and CDR2 YFSETQ. The CDR3 consists of 18 residues. DNA for the CDR3: TGCGCCAGCAGCTTCCCTCGGGAGGGATCGATGGACCAAGAGACCCAGTACTTC. It codes for CASSFPREGSMDQETQYF.

V is TRBV5-6 and J is TRBJ1-6; tentatively, D is TRBD1 (5 bases). CDR1 and CDR2 (germline): SGHDT, YYEEEE. The CDR3 totals 15 residues. With 4 bases removed from V and 1 base from J, the gap between germline ends came to 9 bases. The CDR3 nucleotides read TGTGCCAGCAGCCAGGGTTTTTCCTATAATTCACCCCTCCACTTT. Encoded protein: CASSQGFSYNSPLHF.

This chain links TRBV14 with TRBJ2-7; 7 positions match TRBD2. With 1 base clipped from V and 4 bases from J, the junction kept 4 bases outside the gene matches. The CDR3 spans 14 residues. In germline, CDR1 is SGHDN, CDR2 FVKESK. CDR3 sequence: CASSQVLGGYEQYF. The CDR3 nucleotides are TGTGCCAGCAGCCAAGTCCTGGGGGGGTACGAGCAGTACTTC.

The chain uses TRBV2 and TRBJ2-2; 8 bases are a match to TRBD2. This CDR3 has 15 amino acids. CDR1 is SNHLY and CDR2 is FYNNEI in the germline V gene. V lost 4 bases and J lost 7; bases outside the gene matches: 8. In DNA form, the CDR3 reads TGTGCCAGCAGTGCGGGAGGGGTAGGCGGCGGGGAGCTGTTTTTT. As protein: CASSAGGVGGGELFF.

The chain recombines TRBV5-5 with TRBJ2-2; 9 bases align to TRBD2. Germline loops: CDR1 SGHKS, CDR2 YYEKEE (reference sequence). Trimming took 7 bases from V and 7 from J; bases not matched to a gene: 17. The CDR3 length is 17 residues. CDR3 sequence reads: CASRLLGGGAVGGELFF. The DNA for the CDR3 is TGTGCCAGCCGCCTTCTGGGCGGGGGGGCGGTCGGCGGGGAGCTGTTTTTT.

V and J are TRBV6-5 and TRBJ1-2; D call uncertain. The CDR3 loop spans 15 amino acids. The germline V gene encodes CDR1 MNHEY and CDR2 SVGAGI. V shed 7 bases and J shed 2 bases, with 17 bases lying between them. The CDR3 bases are TGTGCCAGCACGTCGGGGTTAATGGGGAACTATGGCTACACCTTC. Translation gives CASTSGLMGNYGYTF.

The genes are TRBV7-9 and TRBJ2-2; 9 nucleotides match TRBD1. J was trimmed by 3 bases and V by 5 bases; bases with no gene match: 10. Looked up from germline, CDR1 is SEHNR and CDR2 is FQNEAQ (reference sequence). This CDR3 is built from 17 residues. The CDR3: CASSPRTGVDDTGELFF. CDR3 DNA sequence: TGTGCCAGCAGCCCCCGGACAGGGGTTGATGACACCGGGGAGCTGTTTTTT. Drawing the rest from reference TRBV7-9 and TRBJ2-2, the complete variable domain is DTGVSQNPRHKITKRGQNVTFRCDPISEHNRLYWYRQTLGQGPEFLTYFQNEAQLEKSRLLSDRFSAERPKGSFSTLEIQRTEQGDSAMYLCASSPRTGVDDTGELFFGEGSRLTVL.

The rearrangement joins TRBV28 to TRBJ2-3; the D is unclear. V dropped 3 bases and J dropped 1 base, with 11 bases sitting between them. This CDR3 has 15 residues. Germline assignment: CDR1 MDHEN and CDR2 SYDVKM. The CDR3 here is CASSFDPVGTDTQYF. The CDR3 region has the DNA TGTGCCAGCAGTTTTGATCCGGTCGGCACAGATACGCAGTATTTT. The entire variable domain, with the rest obtained from reference TRBV28 and TRBJ2-3, is as follows: DVKVTQSSRYLVKRTGEKVFLECVQDMDHENMFWYRQDPGLGLRLIYFSYDVKMKEKGDIPEGYSVSREKKERFSLILESASTNQTSMYLCASSFDPVGTDTQYFGPGTRLTVL.